This is a list of T cell receptor beta chains from one sample in a study of cytomegalovirus exposure and HLA in healthy donors. Repertoires were generated with immunoSEQ multiplex PCR, while TCRdb's copy carries only in-frame clones and drops some. Among approximately 150,000 clones listed, approximately 86% were seen once. Sequences were obtained from PBMCs. These receptors were collected from a man between 18 and 29 years old in good health and CMV-seropositive. Both conserved end residues are part of each CDR3. Fields, in order: V gene, clone size, J gene, D gene, CDR3 DNA, CDR3 protein. D genes are given only for firm matches. Expanded clones get a size class; other rows say once, few or many, or leave the size out.

V gene: TRBV18; clone size: NA; J gene: TRBJ2-7; D gene: NA; CDR3 DNA: TGTGCCAGCTCACCACCCGGACTGGCCTACGAGCAGTACTTC; CDR3 protein: CASSPPGLAYEQYF
V gene: TRBV30; clone size: NA; J gene: TRBJ1-5; D gene: TRBD1; CDR3 DNA: TGTGCCGCGGAAGACAGGGGGCGCGGTCAGCCCCAGCATTTT; CDR3 protein: CAAEDRGRGQPQHF
V gene: TRBV6-1; clone size: NA; J gene: TRBJ1-1; D gene: NA; CDR3 DNA: TGTGCCAGCAGTGAACGGTTGCAGGGGAGGGCCGTGAACACTGAAGCTTTCTTT; CDR3 protein: CASSERLQGRAVNTEAFF
V gene: TRBV10-1; clone size: NA; J gene: TRBJ2-7; D gene: TRBD2; CDR3 DNA: TGCGCCAGCAGTGAGCTCCGGGGGGGTTACGAGCAGTACTTC; CDR3 protein: CASSELRGGYEQYF
V gene: TRBV30; clone size: NA; J gene: TRBJ1-4; D gene: NA; CDR3 DNA: TGTGCCTGGGCCGTGCGGACAGAGAATGAAAAACTGTTTTTT; CDR3 protein: CAWAVRTENEKLFF
V gene: TRBV29-1; clone size: NA; J gene: TRBJ1-4; D gene: NA; CDR3 DNA: TGCAGCGTAGGCGGGGTTAATGAAAAACTGTTTTTT; CDR3 protein: CSVGGVNEKLFF
V gene: TRBV5-8; clone size: NA; J gene: TRBJ1-1; D gene: TRBD1; CDR3 DNA: TGTGCCAGCAGCGTTAATCGACAGGGGCCAAACACTGAAGCTTTCTTT; CDR3 protein: CASSVNRQGPNTEAFF
V gene: TRBV19; clone size: NA; J gene: TRBJ1-1; D gene: TRBD1; CDR3 DNA: TGTGCCAGTAGTAGGACAGGCTCCACTGAAGCTTTCTTT; CDR3 protein: CASSRTGSTEAFF
V gene: TRBV9; clone size: once; J gene: TRBJ1-1; D gene: NA; CDR3 DNA: TGTGCCAGCAACGCCCAAGGGGCGCACACTGAAGCTTTCTTT; CDR3 protein: CASNAQGAHTEAFF
V gene: TRBV6-5; clone size: NA; J gene: TRBJ2-6; D gene: NA; CDR3 DNA: TGTGCCAGCAGCAGAGACAGCTCTGGGGCCAACGTCCTGACTTTC; CDR3 protein: CASSRDSSGANVLTF
V gene: TRBV7-3; clone size: NA; J gene: TRBJ1-1; D gene: TRBD1; CDR3 DNA: TGTGCCAGCAGCTCGCAGGGGGCGGATTCCGAAGCTTTCTTT; CDR3 protein: CASSSQGADSEAFF
V gene: TRBV5-8; clone size: NA; J gene: TRBJ1-2; D gene: TRBD1; CDR3 DNA: TGTGCCAGCAGCCCCGTTGGGGACAGCCGTAACTATGGCTACACCTTC; CDR3 protein: CASSPVGDSRNYGYTF
V gene: TRBV5-1; clone size: NA; J gene: TRBJ1-4; D gene: NA; CDR3 DNA: TGCGCCAGCAGCTTGGGCTCTGGTAGCGAAAAACTGTTTTTT; CDR3 protein: CASSLGSGSEKLFF
V gene: TRBV5-5; clone size: NA; J gene: TRBJ2-7; D gene: TRBD1; CDR3 DNA: TGTGCCAGCAGCTTGTTCCAGGGGGACCCCTACGAGCAGTACTTC; CDR3 protein: CASSLFQGDPYEQYF
V gene: TRBV18; clone size: NA; J gene: TRBJ2-7; D gene: TRBD1; CDR3 DNA: TGTGCCAGCTCACTCGGGACAGGAGTTTACGAGCAGTACTTC; CDR3 protein: CASSLGTGVYEQYF
V gene: TRBV7-9; clone size: NA; J gene: TRBJ2-4; D gene: TRBD2; CDR3 DNA: TGTGCCAGCAGCCGTGGCCAGCTAGCGGGAGACTTGGCCAAAAACATTCAGTACTTC; CDR3 protein: CASSRGQLAGDLAKNIQYF
V gene: TRBV5-1; clone size: NA; J gene: TRBJ2-3; D gene: TRBD2; CDR3 DNA: TGCGCCAGCAGCTGGGGGCGGGAGGGCCTTACGGATACGCAGTATTTT; CDR3 protein: CASSWGREGLTDTQYF
V gene: TRBV5-1; clone size: NA; J gene: TRBJ2-3; D gene: NA; CDR3 DNA: TGCGCCAGCAGCCCCGGGGGCACAGATACGCAGTATTTT; CDR3 protein: CASSPGGTDTQYF
V gene: TRBV30; clone size: NA; J gene: TRBJ1-1; D gene: TRBD1; CDR3 DNA: TGTGCCTGGGACCGACAGGGAAGAACTGAAGCTTTCTTT; CDR3 protein: CAWDRQGRTEAFF
V gene: TRBV4-2; clone size: NA; J gene: TRBJ2-7; D gene: NA; CDR3 DNA: TGTGCCAGCAGCCCCCTCAACCGGGACTCAAGCGAGCAGTACTTC; CDR3 protein: CASSPLNRDSSEQYF
V gene: TRBV10-2; clone size: NA; J gene: TRBJ1-5; D gene: NA; CDR3 DNA: TGCGCCAGCAGTGACCTAAGGAGTAGCAATCAGCCCCAGCATTTT; CDR3 protein: CASSDLRSSNQPQHF
V gene: TRBV9; clone size: NA; J gene: TRBJ1-2; D gene: NA; CDR3 DNA: TGTGCCAGCAGCGTTAGCAAGAGTAACTATGGCTACACCTTC; CDR3 protein: CASSVSKSNYGYTF